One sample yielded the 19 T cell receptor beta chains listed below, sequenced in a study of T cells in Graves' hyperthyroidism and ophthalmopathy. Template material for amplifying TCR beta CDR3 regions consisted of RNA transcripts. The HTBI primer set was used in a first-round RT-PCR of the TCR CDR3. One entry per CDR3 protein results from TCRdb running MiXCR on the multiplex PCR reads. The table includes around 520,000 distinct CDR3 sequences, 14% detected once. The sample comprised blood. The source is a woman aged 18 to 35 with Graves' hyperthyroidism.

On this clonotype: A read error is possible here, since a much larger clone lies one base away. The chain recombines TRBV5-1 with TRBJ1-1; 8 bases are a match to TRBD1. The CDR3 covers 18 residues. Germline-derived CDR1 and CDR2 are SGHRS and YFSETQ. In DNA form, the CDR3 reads TGCGCCAGCAGCCGCGGACTCAGGCAGGGGGCAGGGAACAGTGAAGCTTTCTTT. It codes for CASSRGLRQGAGNSEAFF. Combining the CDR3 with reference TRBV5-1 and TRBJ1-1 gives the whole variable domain KAGVTQTPRYLIKTRGQQVTLSCSPISGHRSVSWYQQTPGQGLQFLFEYFSETQRNKGNFPGRFSGRQFSNSRSEMNVSTLELGDSALYLCASSRGLRQGAGNSEAFFGQGTRLTVV.

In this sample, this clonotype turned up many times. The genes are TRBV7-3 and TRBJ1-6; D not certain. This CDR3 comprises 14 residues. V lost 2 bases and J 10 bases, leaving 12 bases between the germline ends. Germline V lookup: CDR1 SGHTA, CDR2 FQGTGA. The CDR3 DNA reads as TGTGCCAGCAGCTTACCCCCGAAGGAATCACCCCTCCACTTT. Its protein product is CASSLPPKESPLHF.

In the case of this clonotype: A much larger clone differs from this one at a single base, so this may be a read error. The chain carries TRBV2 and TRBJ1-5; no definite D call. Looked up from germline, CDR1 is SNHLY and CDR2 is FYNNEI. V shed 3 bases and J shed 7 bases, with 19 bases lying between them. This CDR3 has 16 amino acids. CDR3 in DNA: TGTGCCAGCAGTGAGTCGGGTTTGTGGGGAGGGCAGCCCCAGCATTTT. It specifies CASSESGLWGGQPQHF.

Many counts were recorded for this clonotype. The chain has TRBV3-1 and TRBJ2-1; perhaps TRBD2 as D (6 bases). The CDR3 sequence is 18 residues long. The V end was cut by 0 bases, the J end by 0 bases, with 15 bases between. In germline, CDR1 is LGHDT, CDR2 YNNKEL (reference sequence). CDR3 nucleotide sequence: TGTGCCAGCAGCCAAGATGTGGGTAGCGGCCTCTCCTACAATGAGCAGTTCTTC. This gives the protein CASSQDVGSGLSYNEQFF.

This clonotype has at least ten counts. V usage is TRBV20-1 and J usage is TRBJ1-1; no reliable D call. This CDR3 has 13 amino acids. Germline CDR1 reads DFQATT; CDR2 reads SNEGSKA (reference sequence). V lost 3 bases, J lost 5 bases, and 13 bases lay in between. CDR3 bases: TGCAGTGCTAGTTATCGTTCGGGGACTGAAGCTTTCTTT. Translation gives CSASYRSGTEAFF.

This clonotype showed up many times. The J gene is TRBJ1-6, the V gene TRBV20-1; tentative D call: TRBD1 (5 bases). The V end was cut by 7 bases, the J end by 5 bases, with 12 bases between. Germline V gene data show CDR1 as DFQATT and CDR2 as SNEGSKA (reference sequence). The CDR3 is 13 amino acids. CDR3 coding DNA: TGCAGTGGACGGGCGGGGGATAATTCACCCCTCCACTTT. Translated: CSGRAGDNSPLHF.

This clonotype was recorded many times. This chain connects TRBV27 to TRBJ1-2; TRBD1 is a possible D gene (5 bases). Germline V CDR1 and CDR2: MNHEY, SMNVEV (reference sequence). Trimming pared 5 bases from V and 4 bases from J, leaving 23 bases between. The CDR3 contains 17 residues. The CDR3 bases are TGTGCCAGCAGTCAGTGGCCCGGGACCGACGGACCCTATGGCTACACCTTC. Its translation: CASSQWPGTDGPYGYTF.

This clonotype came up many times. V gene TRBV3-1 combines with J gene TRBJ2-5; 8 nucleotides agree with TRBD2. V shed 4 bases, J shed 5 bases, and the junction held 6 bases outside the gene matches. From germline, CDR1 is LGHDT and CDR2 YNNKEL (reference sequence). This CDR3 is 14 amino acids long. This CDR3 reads CASSPTSAGETQYF. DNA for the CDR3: TGTGCCAGCAGCCCGACTAGCGCCGGGGAGACCCAGTACTTC.

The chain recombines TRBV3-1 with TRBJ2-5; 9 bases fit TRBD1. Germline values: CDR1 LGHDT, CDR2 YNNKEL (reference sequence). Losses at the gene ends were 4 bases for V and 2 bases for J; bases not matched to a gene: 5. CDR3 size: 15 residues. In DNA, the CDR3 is TGTGCCAGCAGCCTCAGGACAGGGGCACAAGAGACCCAGTACTTC. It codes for CASSLRTGAQETQYF.

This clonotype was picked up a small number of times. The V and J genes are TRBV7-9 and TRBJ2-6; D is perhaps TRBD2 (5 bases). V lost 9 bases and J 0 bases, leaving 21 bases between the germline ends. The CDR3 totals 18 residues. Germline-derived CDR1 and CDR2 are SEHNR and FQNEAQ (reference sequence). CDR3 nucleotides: TGTGCCAGTAACCCCGGATCGGGAACCCCCTCTGGGGCCAACGTCCTGACTTTC. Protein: CASNPGSGTPSGANVLTF.

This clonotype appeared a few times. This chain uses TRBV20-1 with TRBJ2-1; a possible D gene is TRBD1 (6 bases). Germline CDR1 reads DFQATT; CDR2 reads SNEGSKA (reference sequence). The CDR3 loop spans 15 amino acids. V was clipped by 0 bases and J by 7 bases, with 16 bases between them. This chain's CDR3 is CSARDSAGVGNEQFF. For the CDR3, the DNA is TGCAGTGCTAGAGATAGTGCAGGGGTTGGGAATGAGCAGTTCTTC.

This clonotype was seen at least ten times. The CDR3 DNA is TGTGCCAGCAGCTGGGGAAAAGGACAGGGTACAGATACGCAGTATTTT. Its translation: CASSWGKGQGTDTQYF. The chain combines TRBV11-1 with TRBJ2-3; TRBD1 aligns across 8 bases. Per germline, CDR1 SGHAT and CDR2 FQDESV (reference sequence). V lost 4 bases and J lost 3; bases outside the gene matches: 9. The CDR3 runs to 16 residues.

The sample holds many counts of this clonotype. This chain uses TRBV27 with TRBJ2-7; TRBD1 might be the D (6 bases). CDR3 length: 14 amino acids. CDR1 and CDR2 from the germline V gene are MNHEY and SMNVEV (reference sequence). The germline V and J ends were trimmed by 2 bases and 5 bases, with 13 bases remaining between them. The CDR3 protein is CASSLIAGDDEQYF. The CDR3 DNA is TGTGCCAGCAGTTTAATCGCAGGGGACGACGAGCAGTACTTC.

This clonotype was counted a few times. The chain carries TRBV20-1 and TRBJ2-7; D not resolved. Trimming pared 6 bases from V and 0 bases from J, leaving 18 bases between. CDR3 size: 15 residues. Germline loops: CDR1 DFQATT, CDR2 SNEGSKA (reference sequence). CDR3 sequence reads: CSANYRTKASYEQYF. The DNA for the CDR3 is TGCAGTGCCAACTATAGAACTAAAGCCTCCTACGAGCAGTACTTC.

The CDR3 region is CASSDLGQGGKLFF. CDR3 DNA sequence: TGTGCCAGCAGCGATCTTGGACAGGGAGGGAAACTGTTTTTT. The gene calls are TRBV2 and TRBJ1-4; 8 nucleotides line up with TRBD1. Germline loops: CDR1 SNHLY, CDR2 FYNNEI. This CDR3 has 14 residues. The V gene end was trimmed by 6 bases and the J gene end by 11 bases; junction bases not matched to a gene: 11. The full variable domain, completed using reference TRBV2 and TRBJ1-4, is EPEVTQTPSHQVTQMGQEVILRCVPISNHLYFYWYRQILGQKVEFLVSFYNNEISEKSEIFDDQFSVERPDGSNFTLKIRSTKLEDSAMYFCASSDLGQGGKLFFGSGTQLSVL.

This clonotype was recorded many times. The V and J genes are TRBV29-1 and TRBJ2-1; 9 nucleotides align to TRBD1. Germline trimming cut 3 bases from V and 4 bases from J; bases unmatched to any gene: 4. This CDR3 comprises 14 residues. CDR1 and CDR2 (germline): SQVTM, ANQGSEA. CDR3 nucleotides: TGCAGCGTTGATTGGGACAGGGCTTACAATGAGCAGTTCTTC. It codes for CSVDWDRAYNEQFF.

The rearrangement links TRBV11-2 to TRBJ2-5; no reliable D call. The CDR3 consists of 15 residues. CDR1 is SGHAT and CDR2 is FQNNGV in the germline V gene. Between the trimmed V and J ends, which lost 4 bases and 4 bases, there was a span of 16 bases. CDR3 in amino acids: CASSSGGKVRETQYF. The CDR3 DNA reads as TGTGCCAGCAGCTCAGGTGGCAAGGTGAGAGAGACCCAGTACTTC.

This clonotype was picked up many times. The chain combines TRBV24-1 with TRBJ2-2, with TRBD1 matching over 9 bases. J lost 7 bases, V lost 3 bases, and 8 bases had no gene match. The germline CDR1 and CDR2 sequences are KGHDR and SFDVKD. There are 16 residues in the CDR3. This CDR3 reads CATSDPDRGDIGELFF. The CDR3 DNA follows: TGTGCCACCAGTGATCCCGACAGGGGGGATATCGGGGAGCTGTTTTTT.

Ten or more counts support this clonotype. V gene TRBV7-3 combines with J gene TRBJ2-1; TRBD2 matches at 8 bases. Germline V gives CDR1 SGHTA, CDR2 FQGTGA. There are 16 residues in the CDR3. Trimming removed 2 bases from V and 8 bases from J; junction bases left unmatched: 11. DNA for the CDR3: TGTGCCAGCAGCTTAGCCGGTCCCGGGACTAGGGATGAGCAGTTCTTC. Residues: CASSLAGPGTRDEQFF.